This TCR beta chain was documented in a study of cytomegalovirus exposure and HLA in healthy donors. Study results and caveats: Reportedly, fewer N-insertions than the 666-donor mean appeared in an Asian-associated ancestry cluster in a later analysis.

As to this clone: The target antigen is unknown.

This CDR3 has 13 residues. The V and J ends lost 4 bases and 4 bases respectively, with 10 bases between them. The germline V gene has CDR1 SGHTA and CDR2 FQGNSA. In the PCR, 60 Vbeta and 13 Jbeta primers were used. Some clones are missing from TCRdb's copy, which holds only in-frame ones; the method was immunoSEQ multiplex PCR. The data include 140,000 to 150,000 clones; the top ten clones carry around 0.96%. The sample consisted of PBMCs. This clonotype was obtained from a male donor in good health and CMV-seronegative. This chain uses TRBV7-2 with TRBJ1-2, with a possible D match to TRBD1 (6 bases). The CDR3 sequence: CASSSGQLYGYTF. The CDR3 DNA reads TGTGCCAGCAGCTCCGGACAGCTCTATGGCTACACCTTC.